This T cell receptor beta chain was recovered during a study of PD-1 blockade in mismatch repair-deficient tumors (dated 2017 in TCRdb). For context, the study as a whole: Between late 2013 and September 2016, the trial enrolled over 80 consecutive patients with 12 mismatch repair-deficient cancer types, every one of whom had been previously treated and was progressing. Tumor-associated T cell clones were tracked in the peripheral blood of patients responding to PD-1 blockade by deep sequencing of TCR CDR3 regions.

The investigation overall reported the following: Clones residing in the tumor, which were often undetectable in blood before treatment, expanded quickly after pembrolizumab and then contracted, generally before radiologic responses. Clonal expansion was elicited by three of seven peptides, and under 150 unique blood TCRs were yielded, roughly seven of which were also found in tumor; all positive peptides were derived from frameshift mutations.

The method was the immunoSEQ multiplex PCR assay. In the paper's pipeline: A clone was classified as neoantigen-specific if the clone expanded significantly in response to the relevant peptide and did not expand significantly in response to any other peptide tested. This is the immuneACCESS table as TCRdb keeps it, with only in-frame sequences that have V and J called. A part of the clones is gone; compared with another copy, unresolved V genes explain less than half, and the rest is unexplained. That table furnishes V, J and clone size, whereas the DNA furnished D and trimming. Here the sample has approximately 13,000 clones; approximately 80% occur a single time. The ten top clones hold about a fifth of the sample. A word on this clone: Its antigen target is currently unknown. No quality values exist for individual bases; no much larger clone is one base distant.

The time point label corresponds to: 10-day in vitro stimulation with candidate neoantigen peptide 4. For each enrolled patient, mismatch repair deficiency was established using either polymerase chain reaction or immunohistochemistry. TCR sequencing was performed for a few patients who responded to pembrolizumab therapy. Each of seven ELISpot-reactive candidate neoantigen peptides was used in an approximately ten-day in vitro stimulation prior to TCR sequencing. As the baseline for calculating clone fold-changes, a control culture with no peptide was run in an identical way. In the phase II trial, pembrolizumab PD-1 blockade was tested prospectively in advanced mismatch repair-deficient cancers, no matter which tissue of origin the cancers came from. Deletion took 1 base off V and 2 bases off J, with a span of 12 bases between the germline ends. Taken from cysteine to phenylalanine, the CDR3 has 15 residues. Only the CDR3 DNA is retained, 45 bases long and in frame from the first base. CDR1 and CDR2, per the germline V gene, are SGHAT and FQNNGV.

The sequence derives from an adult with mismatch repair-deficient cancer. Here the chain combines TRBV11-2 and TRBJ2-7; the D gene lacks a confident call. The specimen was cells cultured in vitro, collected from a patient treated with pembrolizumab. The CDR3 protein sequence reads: CASSLGLSVAYEQYF. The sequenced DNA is TGTGCCAGCAGCTTAGGTTTGTCTGTTGCCTACGAGCAGTACTTC.